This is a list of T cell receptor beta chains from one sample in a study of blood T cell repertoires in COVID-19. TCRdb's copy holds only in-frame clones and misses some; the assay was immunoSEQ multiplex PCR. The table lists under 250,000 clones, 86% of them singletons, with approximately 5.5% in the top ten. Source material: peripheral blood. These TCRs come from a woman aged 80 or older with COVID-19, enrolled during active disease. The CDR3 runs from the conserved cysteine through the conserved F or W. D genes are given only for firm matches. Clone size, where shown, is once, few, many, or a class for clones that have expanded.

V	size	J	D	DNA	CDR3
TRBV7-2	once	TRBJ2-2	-	TGTGCCAGCAGCTATAATCACGGACAGGGGGAGCTGTTTTTT	CASSYNHGQGELFF
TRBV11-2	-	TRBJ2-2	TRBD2	TGTGCCAGCAGGCTACTAGCGGGGGCCACCGGGGAGCTGTTTTTT	CASRLLAGATGELFF
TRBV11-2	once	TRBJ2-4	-	TGTGCCAGCAGCTTACAGGGTTTCAAAAACATTCAGTACTTC	CASSLQGFKNIQYF
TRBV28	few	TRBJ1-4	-	TGTGCCAGCAGTCCCTCGGGGGGGAATAATGAAAAACTGTTTTTT	CASSPSGGNNEKLFF
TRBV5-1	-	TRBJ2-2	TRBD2	TGCGCCAGCAGCTCAACGACTAGCGGGGGAACGGCCGGGGAGCTGTTTTTT	CASSSTTSGGTAGELFF
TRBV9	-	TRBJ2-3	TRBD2	TGTGCCAGCAGCGTAGTCGGGGGGGGCGTCACAGATACGCAGTATTTT	CASSVVGGGVTDTQYF
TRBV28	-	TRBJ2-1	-	TGTGCCAGCACCGGGGCGGCGGGGAACTCCTACAATGAGCAGTTCTTC	CASTGAAGNSYNEQFF
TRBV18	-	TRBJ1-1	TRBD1	TGTGCCAGCTCACCAAGGGATGCCAGGGACAGGAGGGCTTTCTTT	CASSPRDARDRRAFF
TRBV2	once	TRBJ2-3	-	TGTGCCAGCACCCCAGGAGCGGGTACGCAGTATTTT	CASTPGAGTQYF
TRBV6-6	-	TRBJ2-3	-	TGTGCCAGCAGTCTTACGGGCGGGACGGGGAAAGATACGCAGTATTTT	CASSLTGGTGKDTQYF
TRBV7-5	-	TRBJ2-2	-	TGTGTCAGAAGCTCCCGGGACGTAGGACTATCCGGGGAGCTGTTTTTT	CVRSSRDVGLSGELFF
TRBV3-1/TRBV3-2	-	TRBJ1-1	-	TGTGCCAGCAGCCAAGGAATTGGACAGAACCACATTGAAGCTTTCTTT	CASSQGIGQNHIEAFF
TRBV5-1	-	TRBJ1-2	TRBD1	TGCGCCAGCAGCTTCAGCGCTGGGACAGGGCGATCTTATGGCTACACCTTC	CASSFSAGTGRSYGYTF
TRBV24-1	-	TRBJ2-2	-	TGTGCCACCAGTGATTTGGGACAGATGAACACCGGGGAGCTGTTTTTT	CATSDLGQMNTGELFF
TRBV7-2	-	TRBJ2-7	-	TGTGCCAGCAGCTTAGCGGACGGGGTCCTCTCCTACGAGCAGTACTTC	CASSLADGVLSYEQYF
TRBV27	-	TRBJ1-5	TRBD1	TGTGCCAGCAGCCGCGATGCCGCCGGGACAGGGGCCAATCAGCCCCAGCATTTT	CASSRDAAGTGANQPQHF
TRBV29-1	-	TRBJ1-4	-	TGCAGCGTTCTCAAACACTCCGGGGGAGGAGAAAAACTGTTTTTT	CSVLKHSGGGEKLFF
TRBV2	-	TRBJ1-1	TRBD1	TGTGCCAGCAACCTAGACAGGGGGAACACTGAAGCTTTCTTT	CASNLDRGNTEAFF
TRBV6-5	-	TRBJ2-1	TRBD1	TGTGCCAGCAGTTCGGTTAAGGGGGCGGAGCAGTTCTTC	CASSSVKGAEQFF
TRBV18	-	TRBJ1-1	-	TGTGCCAGCTCATCAACAGGGATGAGCGTCACTGAAGCTTTCTTT	CASSSTGMSVTEAFF
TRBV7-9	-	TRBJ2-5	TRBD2	TGTGCCAGCAGCTCCCTTTTAGAGGGGCGGGGGGAGACCCAGTACTTC	CASSSLLEGRGETQYF
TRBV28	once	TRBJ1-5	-	TGTGCCAGCAGTGAGGGAGGGAGCAATCAGCCCCAGCATTTT	CASSEGGSNQPQHF
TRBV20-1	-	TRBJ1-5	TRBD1	TGCAGTGCTAGTCGCAGGGGGATCAATCAGCCCCAGCATTTT	CSASRRGINQPQHF
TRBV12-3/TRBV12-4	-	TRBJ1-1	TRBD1	TGTGCCAGCGCTCAGGGGGCCGGTGAAGCTTTCTTT	CASAQGAGEAFF
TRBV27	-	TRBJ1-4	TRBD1	TGTGCCAGCAGTCCCAGACAGGGAGGAGGCGAAAAACTGTTTTTT	CASSPRQGGGEKLFF
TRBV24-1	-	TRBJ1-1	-	TGTGCCACCAGTGATACAGGGCCTTACACTGAAGCTTTCTTT	CATSDTGPYTEAFF
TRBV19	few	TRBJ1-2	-	TGTGCCAGTAGTGTGACACTAGTCTATGGCTACACCTTC	CASSVTLVYGYTF
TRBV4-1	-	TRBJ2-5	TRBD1	TGCGCCAGCAGCCAGGCCGACAGGGATGGCGAGACCCAGTACTTC	CASSQADRDGETQYF